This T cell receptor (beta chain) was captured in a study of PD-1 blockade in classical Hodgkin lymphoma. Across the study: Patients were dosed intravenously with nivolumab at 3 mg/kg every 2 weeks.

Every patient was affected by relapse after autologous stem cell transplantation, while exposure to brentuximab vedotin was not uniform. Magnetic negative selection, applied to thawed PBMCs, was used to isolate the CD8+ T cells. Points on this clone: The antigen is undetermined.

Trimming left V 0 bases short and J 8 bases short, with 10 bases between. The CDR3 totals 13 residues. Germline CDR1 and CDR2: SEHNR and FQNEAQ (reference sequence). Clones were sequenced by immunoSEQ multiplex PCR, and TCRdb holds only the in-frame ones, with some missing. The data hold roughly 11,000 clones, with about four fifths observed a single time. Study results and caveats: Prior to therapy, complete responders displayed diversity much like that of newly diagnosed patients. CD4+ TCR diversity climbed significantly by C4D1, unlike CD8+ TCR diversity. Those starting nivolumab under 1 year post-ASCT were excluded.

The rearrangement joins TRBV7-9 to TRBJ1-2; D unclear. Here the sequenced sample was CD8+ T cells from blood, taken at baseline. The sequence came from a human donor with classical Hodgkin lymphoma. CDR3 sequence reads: CASSLANALGYTF. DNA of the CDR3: TGTGCCAGCAGCTTAGCTAACGCATTAGGCTACACCTTC.